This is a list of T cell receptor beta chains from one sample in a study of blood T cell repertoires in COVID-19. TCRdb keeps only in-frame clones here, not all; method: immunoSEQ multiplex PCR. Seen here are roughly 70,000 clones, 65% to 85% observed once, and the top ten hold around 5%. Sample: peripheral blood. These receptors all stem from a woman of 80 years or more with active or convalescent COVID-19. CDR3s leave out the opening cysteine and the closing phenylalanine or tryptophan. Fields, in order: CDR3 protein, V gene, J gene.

CDR3 protein: ASGQGPLNSPLH; V gene: TRBV6-5; J gene: TRBJ1-6
CDR3 protein: ASSIPGSNQPQH; V gene: TRBV19; J gene: TRBJ1-5
CDR3 protein: ASSSPGRAPYGYT; V gene: TRBV6-6; J gene: TRBJ1-2
CDR3 protein: ASSFFGTGHNYEQY; V gene: TRBV5-1; J gene: TRBJ2-7
CDR3 protein: AARDTPYGYT; V gene: TRBV19; J gene: TRBJ1-2
CDR3 protein: ASGGGTGTQY; V gene: TRBV21-1; J gene: TRBJ2-3
CDR3 protein: ASSQERGSPAYEQY; V gene: TRBV4-1; J gene: TRBJ2-7
CDR3 protein: ASSLAGGWIIQPQH; V gene: TRBV7-7; J gene: TRBJ1-5
CDR3 protein: ASSVGASGSGDTQY; V gene: TRBV9; J gene: TRBJ2-3
CDR3 protein: ASSQVVSVTSTDTQY; V gene: TRBV4-2; J gene: TRBJ2-3
CDR3 protein: ASSLSTLYPANEKLF; V gene: TRBV3-1/TRBV3-2; J gene: TRBJ1-4
CDR3 protein: ASSETIKTQY; V gene: TRBV2; J gene: TRBJ2-5
CDR3 protein: ASSPGTGVGSPLH; V gene: TRBV7-6; J gene: TRBJ1-6
CDR3 protein: ASSTGFEAF; V gene: TRBV27; J gene: TRBJ1-1
CDR3 protein: ASSSRAQGAYGYT; V gene: TRBV5-1; J gene: TRBJ1-2
CDR3 protein: ASSQAGNTGELF; V gene: TRBV3-1/TRBV3-2; J gene: TRBJ2-2
CDR3 protein: ASSRFSGGGSDTQY; V gene: TRBV7-6; J gene: TRBJ2-3
CDR3 protein: ASSLESPSNQPQH; V gene: TRBV5-1; J gene: TRBJ1-5
CDR3 protein: ASSPWGLGTEAF; V gene: TRBV28; J gene: TRBJ1-1
CDR3 protein: ASSELGRNSPLH; V gene: TRBV6-1; J gene: TRBJ1-6
CDR3 protein: ASRSVNEQF; V gene: TRBV25-1; J gene: TRBJ2-1
CDR3 protein: ASSSLAAVSYEQY; V gene: TRBV5-1; J gene: TRBJ2-7